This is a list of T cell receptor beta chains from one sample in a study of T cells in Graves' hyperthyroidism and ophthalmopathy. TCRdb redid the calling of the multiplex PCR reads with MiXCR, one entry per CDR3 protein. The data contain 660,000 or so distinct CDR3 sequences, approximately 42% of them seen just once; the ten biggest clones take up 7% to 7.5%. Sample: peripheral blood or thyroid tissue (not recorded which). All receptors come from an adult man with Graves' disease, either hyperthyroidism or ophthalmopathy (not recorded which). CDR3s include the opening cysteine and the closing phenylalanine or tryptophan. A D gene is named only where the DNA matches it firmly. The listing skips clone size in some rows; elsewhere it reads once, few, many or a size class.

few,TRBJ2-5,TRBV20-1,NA,TGCAGTGCTGAGGGGCGCTACCAAGAGACCCAGTACTTC,CSAEGRYQETQYF
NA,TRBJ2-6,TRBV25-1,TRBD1,TGTGCTAGCCCAGGGGGCGCGATGATTGGGGCCAACGTCCTGACTTTC,CASPGGAMIGANVLTF
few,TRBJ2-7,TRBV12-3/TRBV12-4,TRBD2,TGTGCCAGCAGTCCCAGCGGGAGGGCCCACGAGCAGTACTTC,CASSPSGRAHEQYF
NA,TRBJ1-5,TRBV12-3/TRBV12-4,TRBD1,TGTGCCAGCAGTTCGACAGGGTCGAGGAGCAATCAGCCCCAGCATTTT,CASSSTGSRSNQPQHF
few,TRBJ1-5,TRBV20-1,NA,TGCAGTGCTAGGGGGGTAGTTAATCAGCCCCAGCATTTT,CSARGVVNQPQHF
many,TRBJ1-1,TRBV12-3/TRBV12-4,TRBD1,TGTGCCAGCAGTTACCAGGGGGGGACTGAAGCTTTCTTT,CASSYQGGTEAFF
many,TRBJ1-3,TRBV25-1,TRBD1,TGTGCCAGCAGTGATATTCCGGGACAGGGGAGAGCCGCTGGAAACACCATATATTTT,CASSDIPGQGRAAGNTIYF
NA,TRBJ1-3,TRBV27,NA,TGTGCCAGCAGTTTATCCGGATTGGTGATGGGCACCATATATTTT,CASSLSGLVMGTIYF
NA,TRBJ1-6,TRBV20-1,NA,TGCAGTGCAACCGGGACGGCCCATTCACCCCTCCACTTT,CSATGTAHSPLHF
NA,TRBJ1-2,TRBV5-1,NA,TGCGCCAGCAGCTCGGAAGGGGGTAACGGTGGCTACACCTTC,CASSSEGGNGGYTF
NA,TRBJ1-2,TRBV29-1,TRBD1,TGCAGCGTTGATTCCTTGGGACAGGAAGGCCGTGGCTACACCTTC,CSVDSLGQEGRGYTF
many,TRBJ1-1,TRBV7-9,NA,TGTGCCAGCAGCTGGGGACAGAACACTGAAGCTTTCTTT,CASSWGQNTEAFF
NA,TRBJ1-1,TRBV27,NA,TGTGCCAGCAGTTTATCGAGGAGACAATGGGACACTGAAGCTTTCTTT,CASSLSRRQWDTEAFF
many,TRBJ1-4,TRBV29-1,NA,TGCAGCGTTGAAGTGGCGGGGGCGGGCGAAAAACTGTTTTTT,CSVEVAGAGEKLFF
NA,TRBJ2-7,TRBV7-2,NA,TGTGCCAGCAGCTTAGGAGGGCTAGTGGGGGACGAGCAGTACTTC,CASSLGGLVGDEQYF
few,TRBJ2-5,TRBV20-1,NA,TGCAGTGCTAGTGTTCCAGCCGACCAAGAGACCCAGTACTTC,CSASVPADQETQYF
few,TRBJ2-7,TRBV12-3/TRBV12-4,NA,TGTGCCAGCAGCATAACAGGGATGTCCGAGCAGTACTTC,CASSITGMSEQYF
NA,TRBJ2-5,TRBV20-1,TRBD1,TGCAGTGCTAGAAAGACAGGGGTCGTGGAGACCCAGTACTTC,CSARKTGVVETQYF
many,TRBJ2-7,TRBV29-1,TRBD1,TGCAGCGGAAGCCCGGGACAGGGACAGGAGCAGTACTTC,CSGSPGQGQEQYF
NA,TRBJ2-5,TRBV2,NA,TGTGCCAGCAGTGAAGCGCACGTAAAGTACTTC,CASSEAHVKYF
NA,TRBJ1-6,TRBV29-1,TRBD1,TGCAGCGCCGCGGACAGGGGTTCACCCCTCCACTTT,CSAADRGSPLHF
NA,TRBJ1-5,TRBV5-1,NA,TGCGCCAGCAGCTCGACGGGAGACCCTCATCAGCCCCAGCATTTT,CASSSTGDPHQPQHF
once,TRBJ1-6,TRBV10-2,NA,TGCGCCAGCTGGGGAACAGTCATTAATTTACCCCTCCACTTT,CASWGTVINLPLHF
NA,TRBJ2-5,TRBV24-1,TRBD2,TGTGCCACCAGTGGCCCGACTAGCGGGACCCAAGAGACCCAGTACTTC,CATSGPTSGTQETQYF
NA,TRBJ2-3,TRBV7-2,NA,TGTGCCAGCAGCGACCTAGCAGATACGCAGTATTTT,CASSDLADTQYF
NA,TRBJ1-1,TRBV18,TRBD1,TGTGCCAGCTCACCACCCCGGCAGGGGGCCATGAACACTGAAGCTTTCTTT,CASSPPRQGAMNTEAFF
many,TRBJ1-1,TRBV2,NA,TGTGCCAGCAGTGAGACGAAGGGAAGGACTGAAGCTTTCTTT,CASSETKGRTEAFF
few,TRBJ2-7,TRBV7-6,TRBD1,TGTGCCAGCAGCTACGGACAGGGTCGTGGAGAGCAGTACTTC,CASSYGQGRGEQYF
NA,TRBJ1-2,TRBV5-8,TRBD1,TGTGCCAGCAGCCCAATATACCGGGAGGGAGGGGGCTCGGGCGGCTACACCTTC,CASSPIYREGGGSGGYTF
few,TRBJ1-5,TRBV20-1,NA,TGCAGTGCTAGAGAGACTACAGGAATCGGCAATCAGCCCCAGCATTTT,CSARETTGIGNQPQHF
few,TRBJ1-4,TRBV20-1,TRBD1,TGCAGTGCTAGAGATGGTAGGGGGCTCGAAAAACTGTTTTTT,CSARDGRGLEKLFF
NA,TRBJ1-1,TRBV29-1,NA,TGCAGCGTTGAGGTACTGACAGAGATGAACACTGAAGCTTTCTTT,CSVEVLTEMNTEAFF
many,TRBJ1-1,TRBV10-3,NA,TGTGCCATCAGGGGAAGGGGACAACGAATGAACACTGAAGCTTTCTTT,CAIRGRGQRMNTEAFF
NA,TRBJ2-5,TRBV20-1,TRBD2,TGCAGTGCTTCCGGACTAGCGGGAGCGCAGGGGACCCAGTACTTC,CSASGLAGAQGTQYF
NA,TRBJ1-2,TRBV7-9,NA,TGTGCCAGCAGCACAACAGGGACTATCTATGGCTACACCTTC,CASSTTGTIYGYTF
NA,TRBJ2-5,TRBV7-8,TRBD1,TGTGCCAGCAGCCCAGGGACAGCTCAACGAGGGGCCCAGTACTTC,CASSPGTAQRGAQYF
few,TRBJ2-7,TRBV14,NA,TGTGCCAGCAGCCAAGAGGTGTCCTCCTACGAGCAGTACTTC,CASSQEVSSYEQYF
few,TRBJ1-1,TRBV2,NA,TGTGCCAGCAGAACTGGGGGGGAGAACACTGAAGCTTTCTTT,CASRTGGENTEAFF
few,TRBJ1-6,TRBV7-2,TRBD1,TGTGCCAGCAGCTCAACAGGGGGTTGGTATAATTCACCCCTCCACTTT,CASSSTGGWYNSPLHF
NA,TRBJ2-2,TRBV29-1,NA,TGCAGCGGTTGGGTCGGGGAGCTGTTTTTT,CSGWVGELFF
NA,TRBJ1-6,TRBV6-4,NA,TGTGCCAGCAGTGATTCTAGCGGGGGCAAGGATTCACCCCTCCACTTT,CASSDSSGGKDSPLHF
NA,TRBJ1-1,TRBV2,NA,TGTGCCAGCAGTTTAGCAGGGTTTGGCACTGAAGCTTTCTTT,CASSLAGFGTEAFF
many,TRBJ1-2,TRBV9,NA,TGTGCCAGCAGCGTAGGAGAGTTTGGAGGCTACACCTTC,CASSVGEFGGYTF
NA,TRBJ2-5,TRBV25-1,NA,TGTGCCAGCAGTGAATGGGAGGGGGAGGACGAGACCCAGTACTTC,CASSEWEGEDETQYF
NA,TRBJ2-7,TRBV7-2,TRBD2,TGTGCCAGCAGCTTAGATGCATCTAGCGGGAGTGCCGAGCAGTACTTC,CASSLDASSGSAEQYF
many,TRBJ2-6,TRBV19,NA,TGTGCCAGTAGTAGTGGTGGGGGCTCTGGGGCCAACGTCCTGACTTTC,CASSSGGGSGANVLTF
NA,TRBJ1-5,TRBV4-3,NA,TGCGCCAGCAGCCGCGGCTTCAATCAGCCCCAGCATTTT,CASSRGFNQPQHF
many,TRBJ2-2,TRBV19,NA,TGTGCCAGTAGCCCTCCGACCGGGGAGCTGTTTTTT,CASSPPTGELFF